These T cell receptor beta chains were read from a single sample in a study of post-analysis software for immune sequencing data. TCRdb processed the PCR reads anew with MiXCR; each CDR3 protein has one entry. The top ten clones hold around 11% of a sample with 600,000 to 750,000 distinct CDR3 sequences, 55% to 70% of them seen once. The sequencing sample was made of blood. The origin of the receptors is a girl aged 2-15 years with multiple sclerosis. Both conserved end residues are part of each CDR3. D genes are given only for firm matches. Some rows mark clone size as missing; the rest say once, few, many or name a class of expanded clone.

few	TRBV4-2	NA	TRBJ2-7	CASSQDAGRGYEQYF	TGTGCCAGCAGCCAAGATGCCGGGAGAGGCTACGAGCAGTACTTC
NA	TRBV18	NA	TRBJ2-5	CASSPPIREVRYETQYF	TGTGCCAGCTCACCACCGATCAGAGAGGTCAGATACGAGACCCAGTACTTC
NA	TRBV11-2	TRBD2	TRBJ2-5	CASSRGGRKTQYF	TGTGCCAGCAGCCGCGGGGGTCGGAAGACCCAGTACTTC
NA	TRBV12-3/TRBV12-4	NA	TRBJ2-6	CASTHQQTDSGANVLTF	TGTGCCAGTACTCACCAACAGACTGACTCTGGGGCCAACGTCCTGACTTTC
few	TRBV24-1	NA	TRBJ2-1	CATSDPDSGGYNEQFF	TGTGCCACCAGTGATCCCGACAGTGGGGGCTACAATGAGCAGTTCTTC
NA	TRBV7-6	NA	TRBJ2-3	CASSLVPQDTRYF	TGTGCCAGCAGCTTAGTCCCCCAGGATACGCGGTATTTT
once	TRBV24-1	TRBD2	TRBJ2-3	CAISDYTLAGSTDTQYF	TGTGCCATCAGTGATTATACACTAGCGGGGAGCACAGATACGCAGTATTTT
NA	TRBV6-1	NA	TRBJ2-3	CAGRTADTDTQYF	TGTGCCGGCAGGACGGCGGACACAGATACGCAGTATTTT
NA	TRBV30	NA	TRBJ2-4	CAWNGGYNIQYF	TGTGCCTGGAATGGTGGTTATAACATTCAGTACTTC
NA	TRBV4-1	NA	TRBJ2-2	CASSPGQLNTGGLFF	TGCGCCAGCAGCCCGGGACAGTTAAACACCGGGGGGCTGTTTTTT
NA	TRBV29-1	NA	TRBJ2-1	CSVEVGGNEQFF	TGCAGCGTTGAAGTCGGGGGCAATGAGCAGTTCTTC
NA	TRBV12-3/TRBV12-4	NA	TRBJ2-1	CASRADGSSYNEQFF	TGTGCCAGCAGAGCTGACGGTAGCTCCTACAATGAGCAGTTCTTC
NA	TRBV20-1	TRBD1	TRBJ1-2	CSATGGASGYTF	TGCAGTGCTACAGGGGGCGCCTCTGGCTACACCTTC
NA	TRBV5-8	TRBD1	TRBJ2-1	CASSMGQGGSYNEQFF	TGTGCCAGCAGCATGGGACAGGGTGGGTCCTACAATGAGCAGTTCTTC
NA	TRBV7-2	NA	TRBJ2-3	CASSLVSGVMTDTQYF	TGTGCCAGCAGCCTCGTTAGCGGCGTCATGACAGATACGCAGTATTTT
NA	TRBV7-9	NA	TRBJ2-6	CASSLAGTGANVLTF	TGTGCCAGCAGCTTAGCGGGTACTGGGGCCAACGTCCTGACTTTC
NA	TRBV20-1	TRBD2	TRBJ2-3	CSAPHSGGSTDTQYF	TGCAGTGCTCCCCATAGCGGGGGTAGCACAGATACGCAGTATTTT
NA	TRBV3-1	TRBD2	TRBJ2-7	CASSPVSSAPTSGRSYEQYF	TGTGCCAGCAGCCCCGTGAGTTCCGCACCTACTAGCGGCCGCTCCTACGAGCAGTACTTC
NA	TRBV18	NA	TRBJ1-2	CASSTKTYGYTF	TGTGCCAGCTCTACAAAGACCTATGGCTACACCTTC
NA	TRBV7-6	TRBD2	TRBJ2-7	CASSNRLAGDYEQYF	TGTGCCAGCAGCAATAGACTAGCGGGAGACTACGAGCAGTACTTC
NA	TRBV5-1	NA	TRBJ2-5	CASSLIPGDETQYF	TGCGCCAGCAGCTTAATCCCAGGGGACGAGACCCAGTACTTC
NA	TRBV9	TRBD1	TRBJ2-5	CASSYGFGQGAREQYF	TGTGCCAGCAGCTACGGATTTGGACAGGGGGCGCGTGAGCAGTACTTC
once	TRBV2	NA	TRBJ2-1	CAFRDSSSYNEQFF	TGTGCCTTCCGGGACTCAAGCTCCTACAATGAGCAGTTCTTC
few	TRBV12-3/TRBV12-4	NA	TRBJ1-6	CASSLTQVSPLHF	TGTGCCAGCAGCCTGACCCAGGTTTCACCCCTCCACTTT
once	TRBV5-1	NA	TRBJ2-2	CASSPWTVESTGELFF	TGCGCCAGCAGCCCCTGGACAGTAGAATCAACCGGGGAGCTGTTTTTT
once	TRBV27	NA	TRBJ2-7	CASSLSSGARAYEQYF	TGTGCCAGCAGTTTATCATCGGGGGCGAGGGCCTACGAGCAGTACTTC
NA	TRBV14	NA	TRBJ2-3	CASSQAGPTGDTQYF	TGTGCCAGCAGCCAAGCGGGCCCGACCGGAGATACGCAGTATTTT
few	TRBV20-1	TRBD2	TRBJ2-1	CSAAPQAGGLNEQFF	TGCAGTGCTGCCCCCCAAGCGGGAGGGCTCAATGAGCAGTTCTTC
NA	TRBV3-1	NA	TRBJ1-2	CASSQRSDGYTF	TGTGCCAGCAGCCAAAGGAGCGATGGCTACACCTTC
once	TRBV4-3	TRBD2	TRBJ2-2	CASSPDRTSGGPNTGELFF	TGCGCCAGCAGTCCCGACCGGACTAGCGGGGGGCCGAACACCGGGGAGCTGTTTTTT
once	TRBV20-1	NA	TRBJ2-1	CTTDRGKQFF	TGCACCACAGACCGGGGGAAGCAGTTCTTC
NA	TRBV20-1	NA	TRBJ2-5	CSAEGGGQTQYF	TGCAGTGCTGAGGGAGGGGGGCAGACCCAGTACTTC
few	TRBV24-1	NA	TRBJ2-1	CATSTNSGNEQFF	TGTGCCACCAGTACCAATTCAGGCAATGAGCAGTTCTTC
few	TRBV20-1	NA	TRBJ1-2	CSARDRPARANYGYTF	TGCAGTGCTAGAGATCGTCCGGCAAGAGCTAACTATGGCTACACCTTC
NA	TRBV4-1	TRBD1	TRBJ1-5	CASSQGTGDSNQPQHF	TGCGCCAGCAGCCAGGGGACAGGAGATAGCAATCAGCCCCAGCATTTT
NA	TRBV3-1	NA	TRBJ2-1	CASSHSPWRGHPNEQFF	TGTGCCAGCAGCCACTCACCCTGGCGGGGACACCCCAACGAGCAGTTCTTC
NA	TRBV5-1	TRBD1	TRBJ1-2	CASSQHPQGRDGYTF	TGCGCCAGCAGCCAACACCCACAGGGGCGAGATGGCTACACCTTC
NA	TRBV27	NA	TRBJ2-7	CASSLIEGHEQYF	TGTGCCAGCAGTTTGATAGAGGGTCACGAGCAGTACTTC
NA	TRBV29-1	NA	TRBJ1-2	CSANDLYRGYTF	TGCAGCGCGAATGATCTTTACAGGGGCTACACCTTC
NA	TRBV3-1	NA	TRBJ2-7	CASSRTDKSYEQYF	TGTGCCAGCAGCCGAACCGACAAGTCCTACGAGCAGTACTTC
NA	TRBV6-2/TRBV6-3	TRBD1	TRBJ2-7	CAITGQGASEQYF	TGTGCCATAACGGGACAGGGGGCGAGCGAGCAGTACTTC
NA	TRBV7-9	NA	TRBJ1-2	CASSLGRGYYGYTF	TGTGCCAGCAGCTTAGGTCGGGGGTACTATGGCTACACCTTC
few	TRBV6-4	TRBD1	TRBJ1-1	CASSEGQGMNTEAFF	TGTGCCAGCAGTGAGGGACAGGGGATGAACACTGAAGCTTTCTTT
NA	TRBV9	NA	TRBJ1-1	CASSRVPYLEAFF	TGTGCCAGCAGCCGAGTGCCCTACCTTGAAGCTTTCTTT
NA	TRBV4-3	NA	TRBJ1-2	CASSQELRDIYGYTF	TGCGCCAGCAGCCAAGAACTCAGGGATATCTATGGCTACACCTTC
once	TRBV11-1	TRBD1	TRBJ2-6	CASGLDREPSSAFSGANVLTF	TGTGCCAGCGGGCTGGACAGGGAACCCTCATCAGCCTTCTCTGGGGCCAACGTCCTGACTTTC
NA	TRBV12-3/TRBV12-4	NA	TRBJ1-1	CASSLVGRFEAFF	TGTGCCAGCAGTTTGGTTGGTAGATTTGAAGCTTTCTTT
NA	TRBV6-2/TRBV6-3	TRBD1	TRBJ2-1	CASREGQGTYNEQFF	TGTGCCAGCAGAGAAGGACAGGGGACATACAATGAGCAGTTCTTC
NA	TRBV20-1	NA	TRBJ1-1	CSARDMQGRNTEAFF	TGCAGTGCTAGAGATATGCAGGGAAGGAACACTGAAGCTTTCTTT
NA	TRBV20-1	NA	TRBJ2-7	CSATTDPYEQYF	TGCAGTGCTACGACAGACCCCTACGAGCAGTACTTC
NA	TRBV6-5	TRBD2	TRBJ2-7	CASSVGREREQYF	TGTGCCAGCAGCGTTGGGAGGGAGCGGGAGCAGTACTTC
NA	TRBV5-4	NA	TRBJ1-5	CASSPDPSGQPRRF	TGTGCCAGCAGCCCGGACCCAAGCGGGCAGCCCCGGCGTTTT
NA	TRBV6-4	TRBD2	TRBJ2-1	CASSDCREGGFF	TGTGCCAGCAGTGACTGTCGGGAGGGGGGGTTCTTC
NA	TRBV10-3	NA	TRBJ1-5	CAISDPGNSNQPQHF	TGTGCCATCAGTGATCCGGGAAATAGCAATCAGCCCCAGCATTTT
few	TRBV7-6	TRBD2	TRBJ2-3	CASSLVGSGVGTDTQYF	TGTGCCAGCAGCTTAGTAGGAAGCGGGGTGGGCACAGATACGCAGTATTTT
NA	TRBV7-9	TRBD1	TRBJ2-7	CASSLARDRGIYEQYF	TGTGCCAGCAGCTTAGCCCGGGACAGGGGTATCTACGAGCAGTACTTC
few	TRBV12-3/TRBV12-4	TRBD1	TRBJ1-2	CASGQGTYGYTF	TGTGCCAGTGGACAGGGAACCTATGGCTACACCTTC
few	TRBV12-3/TRBV12-4	NA	TRBJ1-2	CASSFSRHGYTF	TGTGCCAGCAGTTTTTCCAGGCATGGCTACACCTTC
NA	TRBV12-3/TRBV12-4	NA	TRBJ2-1	CASSTGADEQFF	TGTGCCAGCAGTACTGGGGCCGATGAGCAGTTCTTC